The entry below gives a single TCR beta chain sequence along with its context. Its matching antigen is unknown. The ends lost 2 bases at V and 3 bases at J; junction bases unmatched: 1. Germline V gene sequence: CDR1 SGHRS, CDR2 YFSETQ. The CDR3 has 13 amino acids. Documented time point: persistent/refractory GD, antithyroid drugs over 5 years with positive TRAb. From PBMCs, RNA was extracted and then used to make the TCR library. The source of the patients was an endocrinology department in Xi'an, China. The data belong to a study of regulatory T cells in long-lasting Graves disease. CDR3-region Arm-PCR and iRepertoire HTBI primers produced the TCR beta libraries. MiXCR, applied by TCRdb to the multiplex PCR reads, yields one record per CDR3 protein. The sample gives about 660,000 distinct CDR3 sequences, about 30% of which show up once; around 40% is in the top ten. Points from the study as a whole: The researchers studied only peripheral blood, not thyroid tissue. Persistent disease was characterized by preferential usage of TRBV28, TRBJ1-2 and TRBJ2-5. With approximately 2,800 shared public clonotypes, persistent patients exceeded new patients, who shared roughly 920.

Here the sequenced sample was peripheral blood mononuclear cells (PBMCs), taken when the disease was refractory, from a patient treated with antithyroid drugs. The chain carries TRBV5-1 and TRBJ1-1; 7 positions match TRBD1. The TCR originated in a female donor with Graves disease. CDR3 nucleotide sequence: TGCGCCAGCAGCTTTGGACAGGACACTGAAGCTTTCTTT. Protein sequence: CASSFGQDTEAFF. Full variable domain (remainder filled in from reference TRBV5-1 and TRBJ1-1): KAGVTQTPRYLIKTRGQQVTLSCSPISGHRSVSWYQQTPGQGLQFLFEYFSETQRNKGNFPGRFSGRQFSNSRSEMNVSTLELGDSALYLCASSFGQDTEAFFGQGTRLTVV.